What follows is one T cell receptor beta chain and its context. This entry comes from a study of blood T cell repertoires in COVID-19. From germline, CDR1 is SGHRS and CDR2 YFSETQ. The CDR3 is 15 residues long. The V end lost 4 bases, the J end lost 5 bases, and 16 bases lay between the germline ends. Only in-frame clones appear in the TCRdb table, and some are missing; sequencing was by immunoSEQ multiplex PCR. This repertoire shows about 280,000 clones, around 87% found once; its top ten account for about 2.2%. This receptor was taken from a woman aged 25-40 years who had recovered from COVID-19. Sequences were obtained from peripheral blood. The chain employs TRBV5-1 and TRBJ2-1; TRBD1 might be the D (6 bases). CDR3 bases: TGCGCCAGCAGCCCAGGGGAATGGTTGGACAATGAGCAGTTCTTC. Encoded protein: CASSPGEWLDNEQFF.